The 8 T cell receptor beta chains presented below share a single source sample, sequenced in a study of prognosis after radiotherapy for stage I lung cancer. Genomic DNA provided the template from which TCR beta CDR3 was amplified by two-round multiplex PCR. The first PCR round targeted every TRBV and TRBJ gene with specific primers. TCRdb independently ran MiXCR on the multiplex PCR reads; one entry per CDR3 protein. The table lists 20,000 to 30,000 distinct CDR3 sequences, around 43% of them singletons. Sequenced material: PBMCs, taken before or after stereotactic body radiation therapy (not recorded which). The receptors stem from a donor older than 45 with non-small cell lung cancer.

This clonotype was seen repeatedly, ten times or more. The chain joins TRBV7-2 to TRBJ2-3, with 10 bases matching TRBD2. The CDR3 consists of 18 residues. Germline V lookup: CDR1 SGHTA, CDR2 FQGNSA. The J segment lost 0 bases and the V segment lost 4 bases, leaving 10 bases of the junction unmatched. CDR3 protein: CASSYRPGTSVSTDTQYF. The CDR3 bases are TGTGCCAGCAGCTACCGGCCCGGGACTAGCGTTAGCACAGATACGCAGTATTTT.

The V and J genes are TRBV10-3 and TRBJ2-7; 8 bases line up with TRBD1. The CDR3 length is 13 residues. In germline, CDR1 is ENHRY, CDR2 SYGVKD. CDR3 DNA: TGTACCACCGGTGACAGGGGAGCCTACGAGCAGTACTTC. This codes for CTTGDRGAYEQYF.

In nucleotides, the CDR3 is TGTGCCAGCACCCGGAGGGCGGGAGACTTTTTCTCCTACGAGCAGTACTTC. It is translated as CASTRRAGDFFSYEQYF. The chain employs TRBV6-1 and TRBJ2-7; the match to TRBD2 covers 7 bases. Germline V gene lookup returns CDR1 MNHNS and CDR2 SASEGT. Losses at the gene ends were 7 bases for V and 0 bases for J; bases not matched to a gene: 15. The CDR3 length is 17 residues.

Points on this clonotype: A far larger clone is a single base away, which makes a read error likely. The chain is built from TRBV6-5 and TRBJ1-6; the D gene is possibly TRBD1 (6 bases). The CDR3 has 14 residues. The germline CDR1 and CDR2 sequences are MNHEY and SVGAGI. CDR3 sequence: CASRAQGQSSPLNF. CDR3 DNA: TGTGCCAGCAGAGCGCAGGGGCAATCGTCACCCCTCAACTTT.

This clonotype was picked up many times. The chain links TRBV9 to TRBJ1-3; no clear D. V was cut by 0 bases and J by 0 bases, with 7 bases left in between. Germline CDR1 SGDLS, CDR2 YYNGEE. The CDR3 is 15 amino acids. The CDR3 sequence: CASSVEPLSGNTIYF. CDR3 nucleotide sequence: TGTGCCAGCAGCGTAGAACCGCTCTCTGGAAACACCATATATTTT.

As to this clonotype: One end of the junction varies from germline; a read error may be responsible. The chain has TRBV20-1 and TRBJ1-2; D is undetermined. From germline, CDR1 is DFQATT and CDR2 SNEGSKA (reference sequence). CDR3 size: 13 residues. The CDR3 sequence: CSASLPHNYVYTF. The CDR3 bases are TGCAGTGCTAGCCTCCCCCATAACTATGTCTACACCTTC.

This clonotype was picked up many times. The CDR3 sequence: CASSETLGADTQYF. CDR3 DNA sequence: TGTGCCAGCAGTGAGACCTTGGGGGCAGATACGCAGTATTTT. The chain recombines TRBV6-4 with TRBJ2-3; D possibly uses TRBD1 or TRBD2 (5 bases each). V dropped 3 bases and J dropped 4 bases, with 11 bases sitting between them. The CDR3 runs to 14 residues. The V gene's germline CDR1 is MRHNA and CDR2 SNTAGT.

Concerning this clonotype itself: It is likely a read error: a sequence one base away is far more abundant. This sequence joins TRBV6-4 and TRBJ2-7, with TRBD2 matching over 13 bases. This CDR3 is built from 15 residues. V gave up 5 bases and J gave up 7 bases; unmatched junction bases: 8. Germline CDR1 reads MRHNA; CDR2 reads SNTAGT. This CDR3 reads CASSYLTSGGLEQYF. DNA of the CDR3: TGTGCCAGCAGTTACTTGACTAGCGGGGGGCTGGAGCAGTACTTC.